The 10 T cell receptor beta chains given below trace back to one sample, sequenced in a study of T cells after posttransplantation cyclophosphamide. Produced via immunoSEQ multiplex PCR; TCRdb's table is partial and in-frame only. The sample records fewer than 60,000 clones, roughly 92% being singletons. Sequenced: PBMCs. The source is a woman aged 25 to 45 in good health and a related stem cell transplant donor.

The chain joins TRBV29-1 to TRBJ1-2; D is undetermined. The CDR3 has 12 residues. Germline CDR1 SQVTM, CDR2 ANQGSEA. The V end lost 1 base, the J end lost 8 bases, and 11 bases lay between the germline ends. Here the CDR3 DNA reads TGCAGCGTTGAAGGGGCCTCTGGCGGCTACACCTTC. As protein: CSVEGASGGYTF.

The gene calls are TRBV5-1 and TRBJ1-6; TRBD1 agrees at 8 bases. The CDR3 is 15 residues long. Germline CDR1 SGHRS, CDR2 YFSETQ. V trimming: 0 bases; J trimming: 8 bases; junction bases outside the gene matches: 4. The DNA for the CDR3 is TGCGCCAGCAGCTTGGCAGGGGGCAATGATTCACCCCTCCACTTT. It yields the protein CASSLAGGNDSPLHF.

CDR3 protein: CASSWTSGRVVEQFF. The CDR3 DNA is TGTGCCAGCAGTTGGACTAGCGGCAGAGTGGTCGAGCAGTTCTTC. The chain recombines TRBV7-6 with TRBJ2-1, with TRBD2 identical over 10 bases. The germline CDR1 and CDR2 sequences are SGHVS and FNYEAQ. The CDR3 has 15 residues. J gave up 10 bases and V 6 bases, and 12 bases lay outside the gene matches.

To note about this clone: The junction differs from germline at one of its ends, possibly a read error. The chain joins TRBV9 to TRBJ1-3; TRBD1 matches 10 bases. The CDR3 runs to 17 residues. Germline lookup yields CDR1 SGDLS and CDR2 YYNGEE. CDR3 in DNA: TGTGCCAGCAGCGTAGGGACAGGGGGGAACTCTAGAAACACCATATATTTT. It translates to CASSVGTGGNSRNTIYF. The full variable domain, rest sourced from reference TRBV9 and TRBJ1-3, is DSGVTQTPKHLITATGQRVTLRCSPRSGDLSVYWYQQSLDQGLQFLIQYYNGEERAKGNILERFSAQQFPDLHSELNLSSLELGDSALYFCASSVGTGGNSRNTIYFGEGSWLTVV.

This chain joins TRBV29-1 and TRBJ1-1, with D possibly TRBD1 on 5 matching bases. The CDR3 consists of 15 residues. Trimming stripped 5 bases from V and 6 bases from J, with 22 bases between. Germline V gene data show CDR1 as SQVTM and CDR2 as ANQGSEA. Written as DNA, the CDR3 is TGCAGCGTTCCCGGCTGGGGGGGGTTCTCGGCTGAAGCTTTCTTT. It codes for CSVPGWGGFSAEAFF.

The V and J genes are TRBV5-5 and TRBJ2-5; 10 bases align to TRBD2. V gave up 4 bases and J gave up 2 bases; unmatched junction bases: 14. Germline loops: CDR1 SGHKS, CDR2 YYEKEE (reference sequence). This CDR3 is 18 amino acids long. The CDR3 region is CASSPPPRTSGIQETQYF. The CDR3 DNA sequence: TGTGCCAGCAGCCCGCCCCCCAGGACTAGCGGTATACAAGAGACCCAGTACTTC.

V usage is TRBV18 and J usage is TRBJ1-4; D gene unclear. Looked up from germline, CDR1 is KGHSH and CDR2 is LQKENI. Trimming stripped 0 bases from V and 8 bases from J, with 7 bases between. There are 13 residues in the CDR3. This CDR3 is CASSPPPLEKLFF. The CDR3, as DNA: TGTGCCAGCTCACCACCCCCCCTGGAAAAACTGTTTTTT. The variable domain in full, completed from reference TRBV18 and TRBJ1-4, reads NAGVMQNPRHLVRRRGQEARLRCSPMKGHSHVYWYRQLPEEGLKFMVYLQKENIIDESGMPKERFSAEFPKEGPSILRIQQVVRGDSAAYFCASSPPPLEKLFFGSGTQLSVL.

The chain couples TRBV6-6 to TRBJ2-6, with D perhaps TRBD2 (7 bases). This CDR3 is built from 16 residues. V lost 2 bases, J lost 2 bases, and 10 bases lay in between. In germline, CDR1 is MNHNY, CDR2 SVGAGI (reference sequence). CDR3 coding DNA: TGTGCCAGCAGTTACCCGGGGGGCACTGGGGCCAACGTCCTGACTTTC. Its protein product is CASSYPGGTGANVLTF.

The chain links TRBV5-1 to TRBJ2-5; D may be TRBD1 (6 bases). Trimming removed 4 bases from V and 5 bases from J, with 18 bases in between. Germline-derived CDR1 and CDR2 are SGHRS and YFSETQ. The CDR3 has 15 residues. The CDR3 is CASSLTGSWDETQYF. In DNA form, the CDR3 reads TGCGCCAGCAGCCTAACAGGGTCTTGGGACGAGACCCAGTACTTC.

V and J are TRBV7-3 and TRBJ2-2, with 9 nucleotides matching TRBD2. After removal of 5 bases from V and 5 bases from J, the junction contained 9 bases not matched to a gene. The CDR3 extends over 16 amino acids. CDR1 is SGHTA and CDR2 is FQGTGA in the germline V gene. The CDR3 region has the DNA TGTGCCAGCAGCGACAAGCGGGGGGTGTCGACCGGGGAGCTGTTTTTT. Residues: CASSDKRGVSTGELFF.